Listed below are T cell receptor beta chains from one sample, sequenced in a study of blood T cell repertoires in COVID-19. Method: immunoSEQ multiplex PCR; TCRdb's copy keeps in-frame clones and lacks some. The table lists roughly 200,000 clones, roughly 85% of them singletons. Sequencing was performed on PBMCs or T cells enriched from blood (not recorded which). The receptors derive from a woman in her thirties or forties with acute COVID-19. Both conserved end residues are part of each CDR3. The D gene is left open where the match is weak. Size is omitted from some rows. Given values are once, few, many or a class for expanded clones.

J gene | clone size | CDR3 length | V gene | D gene | CDR3 DNA | CDR3 protein
TRBJ2-6 | once | 16 | TRBV15 | - | TGTGCCACCAGCAGAGGAACAGGGAGCGGGGCCAACGTCCTGACTTTC | CATSRGTGSGANVLTF
TRBJ1-1 | - | 16 | TRBV5-5 | - | TGTGCCAGCAGCTTAATCGGACAGAGCATGAACACTGAAGCTTTCTTT | CASSLIGQSMNTEAFF
TRBJ1-1 | once | 14 | TRBV25-1 | - | TGTGCCAGCAGTGAATACCAGGGCGACACTGAAGCTTTCTTT | CASSEYQGDTEAFF
TRBJ2-2 | - | 19 | TRBV19 | - | TGTGCCAGTAGTATAGATCCGACAGACTCGTTCGCGAACACCGGGGAGCTGTTTTTT | CASSIDPTDSFANTGELFF
TRBJ2-2 | - | 18 | TRBV2 | TRBD2 | TGTGCCAGCAGTGAAGAGACTAGCGGAGACGCGGACACCGGGGAGCTGTTTTTT | CASSEETSGDADTGELFF
TRBJ1-2 | - | 13 | TRBV14 | - | TGTGCCAGCAGCCAAGAATGGGAGACTGGCTACACCTTC | CASSQEWETGYTF
TRBJ2-3 | - | 15 | TRBV14 | - | TGTGCCAGCAGCCAGCGCGGAGATTTTTGGACAACGCAGTATTTT | CASSQRGDFWTTQYF
TRBJ1-4 | - | 15 | TRBV5-1 | - | TGCGCCAGCAGCTGGGATCTCGGGGGTAATGAAAAACTGTTTTTT | CASSWDLGGNEKLFF
TRBJ1-1 | - | 14 | TRBV11-2 | TRBD1 | TGTGCCAGCAGCCCCAGGGGGCTGGCCACTGAAGCTTTCTTT | CASSPRGLATEAFF
TRBJ2-2 | - | 13 | TRBV13 | TRBD2 | TGTGCCAGCGGGAGGGGAGACACCGGGGAGCTGTTTTTT | CASGRGDTGELFF
TRBJ2-5 | - | 14 | TRBV3-1/TRBV3-2 | - | TGTGCCAGCAGCCAGGAGACCCCGTTGGAGACCCAGTACTTC | CASSQETPLETQYF
TRBJ2-1 | - | 18 | TRBV7-9 | TRBD2 | TGTGCCAGCAGCGGATCGCCTTTAGCGGGGGGCTCAGGGAATGAGCAGTTCTTC | CASSGSPLAGGSGNEQFF
TRBJ1-1 | - | 14 | TRBV10-3 | TRBD1 | TGTGCCATCACGGAGACAGGGGACAACACTGAAGCTTTCTTT | CAITETGDNTEAFF
TRBJ1-5 | - | 15 | TRBV5-6 | - | TGTGCCAGCAGCTTGCGTTCGGGGGTGACTCAGCCCCAGCATTTT | CASSLRSGVTQPQHF
TRBJ2-5 | - | 17 | TRBV12-5 | - | TGTGCTAGTGCTTGGAGGGGTTACGCGCGATCCCAAGAGACCCAGTACTTC | CASAWRGYARSQETQYF
TRBJ2-6 | - | 17 | TRBV12-5 | - | TGTGCTAGTGGTCCGACTCTCGGGACATCTGGGGCCAACGTCCTGACTTTC | CASGPTLGTSGANVLTF
TRBJ1-2 | - | 14 | TRBV2 | - | TGTGCCAGCAGGGGCGACAGCGCCTTTTCGGGCTACACCTTC | CASRGDSAFSGYTF
TRBJ1-5 | once | 15 | TRBV10-3 | TRBD1 | TGTGCCATCAGTGTACAGGGGGCTGGCAATCAGCCCCAGCATTTT | CAISVQGAGNQPQHF
TRBJ2-7 | - | 15 | TRBV4-3 | - | TGCGCCAGCAGCCAAGATAGGACAGCCACCTACGAGCAGTACTTC | CASSQDRTATYEQYF
TRBJ2-7 | - | 15 | TRBV5-6 | TRBD1 | TGTGCCAGCAGCTTCGCCGGGACAGGGGTTGGGGAGCAGTACTTC | CASSFAGTGVGEQYF
TRBJ1-1 | once | 15 | TRBV9 | - | TGTGCCAGCAGCGTAGATCAGGGTGGAAACTCTGAAGCTTTCTTT | CASSVDQGGNSEAFF
TRBJ1-5 | - | 15 | TRBV10-3 | TRBD1 | TGTGCCATCAGGGGGGACAGGGGGCTCAATCAGCCCCAGCATTTT | CAIRGDRGLNQPQHF
TRBJ1-2 | once | 15 | TRBV2 | TRBD1 | TGTGCCAGCAGAAGACAGGGGGCTGATGCCCATGGCTACACCTTC | CASRRQGADAHGYTF
TRBJ2-2 | once | 14 | TRBV6-5 | - | TGTGCCAGCACTCTTACAATGAACACCGGGGAGCTGTTTTTT | CASTLTMNTGELFF
TRBJ1-6 | few | 13 | TRBV7-2 | - | TGTGCCAGCAGGTCAAGGGGGAATTCACCCCTCCACTTT | CASRSRGNSPLHF
TRBJ2-1 | - | 13 | TRBV12-3/TRBV12-4 | - | TGTGCCAGCACCCAACCGGGGGACAATGAGCAGTTCTTC | CASTQPGDNEQFF
TRBJ1-2 | once | 14 | TRBV24-1 | TRBD1 | TGTGCCACCAGTGATCTCCCGGACAGGGATGGCTACACCTTC | CATSDLPDRDGYTF
TRBJ2-2 | - | 15 | TRBV5-5 | - | TGTGCCAGCAGCGGGAACGTCTTAAACACCGGGGGGCTGTTTTTT | CASSGNVLNTGGLFF
TRBJ2-5 | - | 14 | TRBV5-1 | TRBD1 | TGCGCCAGCAGCTTGGGGGGACAGAGAGAGACCCAGTACTTC | CASSLGGQRETQYF
TRBJ1-5 | - | 12 | TRBV19 | - | TGTGCCAGCACAGGGTACAATCAGCCCCAGCATTTT | CASTGYNQPQHF
TRBJ1-5 | - | 15 | TRBV19 | - | TGTGCCAGCAGACAACAGGCCGATAGCAATCAGCCCCAGCATTTT | CASRQQADSNQPQHF
TRBJ2-3 | once | 14 | TRBV19 | TRBD1 | TGTGCCAGTAGCACAGGGGCTCGCACAGATACGCAGTATTTT | CASSTGARTDTQYF
TRBJ1-1 | few | 13 | TRBV3-1/TRBV3-2 | - | TGTGCCAGCACCTTGACTGGTGAAACTGAAGCTTTCTTT | CASTLTGETEAFF
TRBJ1-2 | - | 13 | TRBV27 | - | TGTGCCAGCGGAGACAGGTATAACTATGGCTACACCTTC | CASGDRYNYGYTF
TRBJ1-2 | - | 15 | TRBV5-4 | - | TGTGCCAGCGGCCTGGGCGGGCCGTCGGGCTATGGCTACACCTTC | CASGLGGPSGYGYTF
TRBJ1-2 | - | 12 | TRBV7-9 | - | TGTGCCAGCAGCTTCCAGGGATATGGCTACACCTTC | CASSFQGYGYTF
TRBJ1-5 | - | 11 | TRBV29-1 | - | TGCAGCGTTGATCTCTTAGGGGCCCAGCATTTT | CSVDLLGAQHF
TRBJ2-7 | - | 18 | TRBV12-5 | TRBD1 | TGTGCTAGTGGTTTGGCAAGGACCGGGACAGGGGGGCCCTACGAGCAGTACTTC | CASGLARTGTGGPYEQYF
TRBJ1-1 | - | 14 | TRBV5-6 | - | TGTGCCAGCAGGCGGGAGGGGTCGAACACTGAAGCTTTCTTT | CASRREGSNTEAFF
TRBJ1-6 | - | 13 | TRBV2 | TRBD1 | TGTGCCAGCAGGGACAGGGGTGATTCACCCCTCCACTTT | CASRDRGDSPLHF
TRBJ1-2 | - | 14 | TRBV9 | TRBD1 | TGTGCCAGCAGCGCGAGGACAGGAAACTATGGCTACACCTTC | CASSARTGNYGYTF
TRBJ1-2 | - | 15 | TRBV6-5 | - | TGTGCCAGCAGACAACAACCCCAGGCGAACTATGGCTACACCTTC | CASRQQPQANYGYTF
TRBJ1-2 | - | 15 | TRBV2 | - | TGTGCCAGCAGTGATGCGGCGGTGGTCGACTATGGCTACACCTTC | CASSDAAVVDYGYTF
TRBJ2-2 | - | 14 | TRBV11-2 | - | TGTGCCAGCAATGGTAACACCAACACCGGGGAGCTGTTTTTT | CASNGNTNTGELFF
TRBJ2-1 | - | 16 | TRBV18 | - | TGTGCCAGCTCACCAGACCAGGGGAAGGCCTACAATGAGCAGTTCTTC | CASSPDQGKAYNEQFF
TRBJ1-4 | - | 12 | TRBV29-1 | - | TGCAGCGTAAAAGGAGATAATGAAAAACTGTTTTTT | CSVKGDNEKLFF
TRBJ1-3 | - | 17 | TRBV7-9 | - | TGTGCCAGCAGGACACAACGAAGACAAGCCTCTGGAAACACCATATATTTT | CASRTQRRQASGNTIYF
TRBJ2-3 | - | 13 | TRBV12-5 | - | TGTGCTGCAGGGGGGTTGAGCACAGATACGCAGTATTTT | CAAGGLSTDTQYF
TRBJ1-6 | - | 14 | TRBV19 | TRBD1 | TGTGCCAGTAGTCCCCCGGGACAGCCAACCCCCCTCCACTTT | CASSPPGQPTPLHF
TRBJ2-5 | - | 17 | TRBV25-1 | - | TGTGCCAGCAGTGAAGCTCGGGCGACTAGATTGCAAGAGACCCAGTACTTC | CASSEARATRLQETQYF
TRBJ1-1 | once | 16 | TRBV7-9 | TRBD1 | TGTGCCAGCAGCTTAGCAGGGACAGCGACGAACACTGAAGCTTTCTTT | CASSLAGTATNTEAFF
TRBJ1-2 | - | 14 | TRBV2 | TRBD1 | TGTGCCAGCAGTGAGGGGACAGGGACTTATGGCTACACCTTC | CASSEGTGTYGYTF
TRBJ2-5 | - | 14 | TRBV5-1 | - | TGCGCCAGCAGCTTAAAGGAGGGGCGAGAGACCCAGTACTTC | CASSLKEGRETQYF
TRBJ1-1 | few | 14 | TRBV7-2 | TRBD1 | TGTGCCAGCAGCTCCGACAGGGTGAACACTGAAGCTTTCTTT | CASSSDRVNTEAFF